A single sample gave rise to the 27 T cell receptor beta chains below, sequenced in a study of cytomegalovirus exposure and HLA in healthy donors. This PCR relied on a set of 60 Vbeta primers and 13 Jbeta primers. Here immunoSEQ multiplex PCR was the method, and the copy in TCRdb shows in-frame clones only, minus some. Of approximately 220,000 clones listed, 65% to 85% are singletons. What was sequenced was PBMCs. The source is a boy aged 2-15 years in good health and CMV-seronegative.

The CDR3 region has the DNA TGTGCCAGCAGTTTATCGAGGGGGGGAAATGAAAAACTGTTTTTT. Protein: CASSLSRGGNEKLFF. This sequence joins TRBV27 and TRBJ1-4; D may be TRBD1 (6 bases). This CDR3 contains 15 residues. CDR1 is MNHEY, CDR2 SMNVEV, per germline (reference sequence). The V end was cut by 0 bases, the J end by 5 bases, with 10 bases between. The full variable domain, rest sourced from reference TRBV27 and TRBJ1-4, is EAQVTQNPRYLITVTGKKLTVTCSQNMNHEYMSWYRQDPGLGLRQIYYSMNVEVTDKGDVPEGYKVSRKEKRNFPLILESPSPNQTSLYFCASSLSRGGNEKLFFGSGTQLSVL.

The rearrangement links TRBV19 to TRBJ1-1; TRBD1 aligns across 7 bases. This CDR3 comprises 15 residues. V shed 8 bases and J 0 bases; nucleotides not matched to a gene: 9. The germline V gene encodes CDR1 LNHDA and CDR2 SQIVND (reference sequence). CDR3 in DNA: TGTGCCAGTTCCCGGGACAGCCTTATGAACACTGAAGCTTTCTTT. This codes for CASSRDSLMNTEAFF.

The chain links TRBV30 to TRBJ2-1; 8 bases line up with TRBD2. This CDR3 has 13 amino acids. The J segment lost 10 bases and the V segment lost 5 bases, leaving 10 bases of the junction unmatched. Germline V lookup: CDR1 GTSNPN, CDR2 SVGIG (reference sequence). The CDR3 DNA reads TGTGCCTGGTCCCCGGGACTAGAGCGGGAGCAGTTCTTC. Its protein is CAWSPGLEREQFF. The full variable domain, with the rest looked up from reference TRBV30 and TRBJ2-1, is SQTIHQWPATLVQPVGSPLSLECTVEGTSNPNLYWYRQAAGRGLQLLFYSVGIGQISSEVPQNLSASRPQDRQFILSSKKLLLSDSGFYLCAWSPGLEREQFFGPGTRLTVL.

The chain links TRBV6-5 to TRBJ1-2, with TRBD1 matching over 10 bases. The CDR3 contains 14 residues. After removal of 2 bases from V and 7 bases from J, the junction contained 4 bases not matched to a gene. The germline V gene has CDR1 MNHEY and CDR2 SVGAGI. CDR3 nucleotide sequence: TGTGCCAGCAGTTACCTGACAGGGGGCTCTGGCTACACCTTC. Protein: CASSYLTGGSGYTF.

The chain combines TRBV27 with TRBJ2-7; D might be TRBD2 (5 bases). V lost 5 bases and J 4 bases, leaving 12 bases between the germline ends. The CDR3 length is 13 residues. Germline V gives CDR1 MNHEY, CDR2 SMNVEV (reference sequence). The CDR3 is CASSPPGFYEQYF. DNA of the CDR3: TGTGCCAGCAGTCCGCCGGGATTTTACGAGCAGTACTTC.

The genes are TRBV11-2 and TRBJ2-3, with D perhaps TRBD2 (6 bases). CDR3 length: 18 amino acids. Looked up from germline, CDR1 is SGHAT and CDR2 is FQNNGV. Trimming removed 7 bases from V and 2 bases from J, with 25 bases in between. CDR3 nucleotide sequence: TGTGCCAGCACCACTCGTAACCGGCGGGGAAACTACACAGATACGCAGTATTTT. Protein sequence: CASTTRNRRGNYTDTQYF. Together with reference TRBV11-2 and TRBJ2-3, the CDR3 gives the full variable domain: EAGVAQSPRYKIIEKRQSVAFWCNPISGHATLYWYQQILGQGPKLLIQFQNNGVVDDSQLPKDRFSAERLKGVDSTLKIQPAKLEDSAVYLCASTTRNRRGNYTDTQYFGPGTRLTVL.

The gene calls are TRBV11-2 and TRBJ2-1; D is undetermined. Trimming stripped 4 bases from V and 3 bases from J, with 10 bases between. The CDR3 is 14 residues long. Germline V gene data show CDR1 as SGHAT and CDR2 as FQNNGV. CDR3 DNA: TGTGCCAGCAGCTCCCTGGCGGACTACAATGAGCAGTTCTTC. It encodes CASSSLADYNEQFF. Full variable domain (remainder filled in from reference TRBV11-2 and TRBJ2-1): EAGVAQSPRYKIIEKRQSVAFWCNPISGHATLYWYQQILGQGPKLLIQFQNNGVVDDSQLPKDRFSAERLKGVDSTLKIQPAKLEDSAVYLCASSSLADYNEQFFGPGTRLTVL.

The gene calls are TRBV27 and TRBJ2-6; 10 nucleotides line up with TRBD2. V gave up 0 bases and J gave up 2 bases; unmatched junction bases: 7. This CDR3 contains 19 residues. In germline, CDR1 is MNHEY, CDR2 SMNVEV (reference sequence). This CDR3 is CASSLSASGGLTGANVLTF. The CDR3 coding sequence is TGTGCCAGCAGTTTATCAGCTAGCGGGGGACTGACTGGGGCCAACGTCCTGACTTTC. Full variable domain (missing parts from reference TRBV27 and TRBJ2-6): EAQVTQNPRYLITVTGKKLTVTCSQNMNHEYMSWYRQDPGLGLRQIYYSMNVEVTDKGDVPEGYKVSRKEKRNFPLILESPSPNQTSLYFCASSLSASGGLTGANVLTFGAGSRLTVL.

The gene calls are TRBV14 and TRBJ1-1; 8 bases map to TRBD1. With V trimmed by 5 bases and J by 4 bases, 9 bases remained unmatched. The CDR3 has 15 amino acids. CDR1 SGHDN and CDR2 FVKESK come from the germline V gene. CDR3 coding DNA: TGTGCCAGCAGCTCAACAGGGGGGTCACGCACTGAAGCTTTCTTT. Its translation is CASSSTGGSRTEAFF.

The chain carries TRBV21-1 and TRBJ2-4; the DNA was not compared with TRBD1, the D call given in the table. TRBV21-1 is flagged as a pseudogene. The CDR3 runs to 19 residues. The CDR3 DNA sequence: TGTGCCAGCAGCATCCCCGGACAGGGGGCGCGTATGGCCAAAAACATTCAGTACTTC. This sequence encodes CASSIPGQGARMAKNIQYF.

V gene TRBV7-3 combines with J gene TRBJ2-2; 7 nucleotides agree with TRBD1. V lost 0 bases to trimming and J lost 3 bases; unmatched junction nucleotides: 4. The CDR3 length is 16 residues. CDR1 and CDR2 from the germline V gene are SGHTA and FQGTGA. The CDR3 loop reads CASSLTPGGDTGELFF. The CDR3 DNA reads TGTGCCAGCAGCTTAACCCCAGGGGGTGACACCGGGGAGCTGTTTTTT.

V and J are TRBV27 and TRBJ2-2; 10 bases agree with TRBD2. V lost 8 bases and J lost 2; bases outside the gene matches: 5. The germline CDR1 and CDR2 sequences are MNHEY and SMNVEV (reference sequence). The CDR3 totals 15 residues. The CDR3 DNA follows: TGTGCCAGCTGCTTAGCGGGGGGAAACACCGGGGAGCTGTTTTTT. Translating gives CASCLAGGNTGELFF.

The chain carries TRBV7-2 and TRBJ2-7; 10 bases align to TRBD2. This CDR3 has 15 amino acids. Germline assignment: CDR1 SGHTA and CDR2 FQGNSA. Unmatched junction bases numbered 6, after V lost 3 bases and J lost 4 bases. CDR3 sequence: CASSLVLAGFYEQYF. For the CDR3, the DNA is TGTGCCAGCAGCTTGGTACTAGCGGGATTTTACGAGCAGTACTTC.

The CDR3 spells CASSQGTGGISGNTIYF. For the CDR3, the DNA is TGCGCCAGCAGCCAAGGGACAGGAGGGATCTCTGGAAACACCATATATTTT. This chain uses TRBV4-1 with TRBJ1-3; TRBD1 agrees at 7 bases. The CDR3 has 17 residues. Germline lookup yields CDR1 MGHRA and CDR2 YSYEKL. After removal of 1 base from V and 0 bases from J, the junction contained 6 bases not matched to a gene.

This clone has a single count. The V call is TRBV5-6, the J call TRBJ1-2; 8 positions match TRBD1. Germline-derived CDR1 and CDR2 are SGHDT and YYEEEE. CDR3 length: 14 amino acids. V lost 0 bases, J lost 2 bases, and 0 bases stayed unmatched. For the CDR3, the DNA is TGTGCCAGCAGCTTGGGGACAGGGAACTATGGCTACACCTTC. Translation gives CASSLGTGNYGYTF.

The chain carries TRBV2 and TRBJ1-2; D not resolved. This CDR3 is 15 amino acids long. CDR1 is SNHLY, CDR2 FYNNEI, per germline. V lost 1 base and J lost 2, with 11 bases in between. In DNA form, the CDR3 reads TGTGCCAGCAGTGAAGGTCTGGGAGGGAACTATGGCTACACCTTC. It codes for CASSEGLGGNYGYTF.

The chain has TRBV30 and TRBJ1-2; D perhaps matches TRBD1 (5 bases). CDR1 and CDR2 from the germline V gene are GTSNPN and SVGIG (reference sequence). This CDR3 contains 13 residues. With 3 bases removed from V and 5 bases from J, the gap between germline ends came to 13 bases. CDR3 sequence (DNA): TGTGCCTGGAGCTCCTCAGGGCTTTATGGCTACACCTTC. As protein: CAWSSSGLYGYTF.

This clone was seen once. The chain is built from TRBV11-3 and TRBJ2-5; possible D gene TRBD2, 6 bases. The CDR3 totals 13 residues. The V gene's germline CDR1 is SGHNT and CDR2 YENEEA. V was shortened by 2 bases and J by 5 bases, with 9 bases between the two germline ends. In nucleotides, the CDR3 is TGTGCCAGCAGCTTAAGGAGGGGCGAGACCCAGTACTTC. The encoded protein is CASSLRRGETQYF. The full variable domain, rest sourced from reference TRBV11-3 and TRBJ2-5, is EAGVVQSPRYKIIEKKQPVAFWCNPISGHNTLYWYLQNLGQGPELLIRYENEEAVDDSQLPKDRFSAERLKGVDSTLKIQPAELGDSAVYLCASSLRRGETQYFGPGTRLLVL.

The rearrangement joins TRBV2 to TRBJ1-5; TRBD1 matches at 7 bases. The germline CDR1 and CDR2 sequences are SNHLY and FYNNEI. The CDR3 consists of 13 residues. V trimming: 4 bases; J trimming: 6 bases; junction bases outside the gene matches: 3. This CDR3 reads CASSGQGSQPQHF. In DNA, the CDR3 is TGTGCCAGCAGTGGACAGGGTAGTCAGCCCCAGCATTTT.

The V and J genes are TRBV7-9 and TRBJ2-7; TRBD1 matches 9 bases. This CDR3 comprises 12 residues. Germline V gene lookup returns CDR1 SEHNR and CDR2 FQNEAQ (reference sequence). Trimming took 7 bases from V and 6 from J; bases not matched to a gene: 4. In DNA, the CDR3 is TGTGCCAGCAACATGGACAGGGGCGAGCAGTACTTC. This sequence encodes CASNMDRGEQYF.

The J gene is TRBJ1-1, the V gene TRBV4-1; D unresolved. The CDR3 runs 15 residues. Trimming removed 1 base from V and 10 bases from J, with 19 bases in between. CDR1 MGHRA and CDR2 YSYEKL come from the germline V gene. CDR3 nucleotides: TGCGCCAGCAGCCAAGTACCGGGGTCCCCTAAGCGAGCTTTCTTT. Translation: CASSQVPGSPKRAFF.

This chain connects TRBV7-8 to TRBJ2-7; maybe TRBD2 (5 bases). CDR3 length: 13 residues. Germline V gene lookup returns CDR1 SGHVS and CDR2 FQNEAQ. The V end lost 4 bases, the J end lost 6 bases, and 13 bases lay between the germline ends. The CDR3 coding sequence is TGTGCCAGCAGCTCCCCCGGGGTTCCCGAGCAGTACTTC. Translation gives CASSSPGVPEQYF.

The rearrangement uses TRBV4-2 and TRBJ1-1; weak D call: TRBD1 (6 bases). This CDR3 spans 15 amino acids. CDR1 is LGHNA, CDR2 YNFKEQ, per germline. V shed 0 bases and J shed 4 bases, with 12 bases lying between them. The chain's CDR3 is CASSQDRGGGTEAFF. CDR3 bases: TGTGCCAGCAGCCAAGATCGCGGGGGCGGCACTGAAGCTTTCTTT.

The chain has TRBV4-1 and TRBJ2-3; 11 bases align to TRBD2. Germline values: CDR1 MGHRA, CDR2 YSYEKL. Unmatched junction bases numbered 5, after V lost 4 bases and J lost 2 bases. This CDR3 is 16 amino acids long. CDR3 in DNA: TGCGCCAGCAGCCTCCGACTAGCGGGAAACACAGATACGCAGTATTTT. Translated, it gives CASSLRLAGNTDTQYF.

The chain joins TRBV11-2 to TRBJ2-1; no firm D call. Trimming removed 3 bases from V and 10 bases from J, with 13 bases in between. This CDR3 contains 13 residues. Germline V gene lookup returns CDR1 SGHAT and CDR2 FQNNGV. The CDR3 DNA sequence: TGTGCCAGCAGCTTTAGTCTGCGAGGAGAGCAGTTCTTC. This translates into CASSFSLRGEQFF. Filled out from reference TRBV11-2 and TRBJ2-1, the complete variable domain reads EAGVAQSPRYKIIEKRQSVAFWCNPISGHATLYWYQQILGQGPKLLIQFQNNGVVDDSQLPKDRFSAERLKGVDSTLKIQPAKLEDSAVYLCASSFSLRGEQFFGPGTRLTVL.

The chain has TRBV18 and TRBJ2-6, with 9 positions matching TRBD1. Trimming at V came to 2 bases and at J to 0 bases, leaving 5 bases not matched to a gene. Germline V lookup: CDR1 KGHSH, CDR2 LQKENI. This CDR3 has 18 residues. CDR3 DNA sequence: TGTGCCAGCTCACCAGGGACAGGGAAAAGCTCTGGGGCCAACGTCCTGACTTTC. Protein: CASSPGTGKSSGANVLTF.

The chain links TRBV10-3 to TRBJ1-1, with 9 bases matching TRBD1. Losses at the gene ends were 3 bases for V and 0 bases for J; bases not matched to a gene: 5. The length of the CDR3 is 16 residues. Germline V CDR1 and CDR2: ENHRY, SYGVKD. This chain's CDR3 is CAISDATGGLNTEAFF. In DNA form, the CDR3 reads TGTGCCATCAGTGACGCGACAGGGGGACTGAACACTGAAGCTTTCTTT.